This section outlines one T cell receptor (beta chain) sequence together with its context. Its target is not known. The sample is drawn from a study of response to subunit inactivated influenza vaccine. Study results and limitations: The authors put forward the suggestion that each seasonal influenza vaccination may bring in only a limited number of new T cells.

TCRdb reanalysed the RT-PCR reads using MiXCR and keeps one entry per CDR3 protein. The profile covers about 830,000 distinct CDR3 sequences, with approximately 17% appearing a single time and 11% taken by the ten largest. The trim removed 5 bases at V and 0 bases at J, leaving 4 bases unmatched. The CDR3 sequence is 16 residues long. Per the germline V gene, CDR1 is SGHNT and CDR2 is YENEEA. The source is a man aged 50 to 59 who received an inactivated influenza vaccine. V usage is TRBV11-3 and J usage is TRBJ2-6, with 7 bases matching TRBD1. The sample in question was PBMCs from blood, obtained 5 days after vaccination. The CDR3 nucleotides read TGTGCCAGCAGCCCGGGACAGCACTCTGGGGCCAACGTCCTGACTTTC. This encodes CASSPGQHSGANVLTF.